This T cell receptor beta chain came from a study of beta chain features in type 1 diabetes. At the level of the study: Examination covered roughly 100,000,000 sorted cells spanning all samples.

Isolated RNA was reverse transcribed in full, so expressed TCRB transcripts were sequenced. Around 3.9 million reads per sample were averaged for naive, central memory and regulatory samples. Only in-frame clones appear in the TCRdb table, and some are missing; sequencing was by immunoSEQ multiplex PCR. The sample has hundreds of thousands of clones; roughly 12% are singletons. The authors sorted CD4+ naive, central memory, regulatory and stem cell-like memory cells via CD45RO/CCR7/CD25/CD127/CD95/CD27. The CDR3 totals 11 residues. Sequences were obtained from naive CD4+ T cells from blood. The chain couples TRBV21-1 to TRBJ2-1; TRBD1 is taken as the D call from the table, unchecked against the DNA. TRBV21-1 is tagged as a pseudogene. This clonotype was obtained from a man between 18 and 35 years old in good health. CDR3 sequence (DNA): TGTGCCAGCAGCCGCACAGGGACACAGTTCTTC. Translation: CASSRTGTQFF.